A selection of T cell receptor beta chains follows, all from one sample in a study of blood T cell repertoires in COVID-19. Only in-frame clones appear in the TCRdb table, and some are missing; sequencing was by immunoSEQ multiplex PCR. The repertoire holds 95,000 to 110,000 clones, approximately 87% seen once, with approximately 15% in the top ten. Sequencing used peripheral blood. Receptors were obtained from a man in his forties or fifties with acute or convalescent COVID-19. Both conserved end residues are part of each CDR3. The order of the fields is J gene, clone size, V gene, CDR3 length, D gene, CDR3 DNA, CDR3 protein. D genes are given only for firm matches. Clone size, where shown, is once, few, many, or a class for clones that have expanded.

>TRBJ1-1|once|TRBV18|12|NA
TGTGCCAGCTCACGCGTGAACACTGAAGCTTTCTTT
CASSRVNTEAFF
>TRBJ2-4|NA|TRBV11-2|14|NA
TGTGCCAGCAGCTTGGAGTTAGCCAAAAACATTCAGTACTTC
CASSLELAKNIQYF
>TRBJ1-1|NA|TRBV7-6|13|TRBD1
TGTGCCACCTCCGGACAGGGGGCGACTGAAGCTTTCTTT
CATSGQGATEAFF
>TRBJ1-2|NA|TRBV28|13|NA
TGTGCCAGTTTCCGAGGGCAGGTCTATGGCTACACCTTC
CASFRGQVYGYTF
>TRBJ1-2|NA|TRBV19|15|NA
TGTGCCAGCACTACCCACCGGGTGGGGCGCGATGGCTACACCTTC
CASTTHRVGRDGYTF
>TRBJ2-2|NA|TRBV28|14|TRBD1
TGTGCCAGCGGGGACAGTTCGAACACCGGGGAGCTGTTTTTT
CASGDSSNTGELFF
>TRBJ2-7|NA|TRBV19|15|TRBD1
TGTGCCAGTAGCAGACCCGGGACAGGGTCATACGAGCAGTACTTC
CASSRPGTGSYEQYF
>TRBJ1-2|NA|TRBV29-1|13|NA
TGCAGCGTTGTAGATGTCCCCCTCTATGGCTACACCTTC
CSVVDVPLYGYTF
>TRBJ2-3|NA|TRBV6-1|13|NA
TGTGCCAGCAGTGAAAGGGAAGGGGTTAGGCAGTATTTT
CASSEREGVRQYF
>TRBJ2-3|NA|TRBV4-1|14|NA
TGCGCCAGCAGCCAAGATCTCGCCCCCGGTACGCAGTATTTT
CASSQDLAPGTQYF
>TRBJ2-3|NA|TRBV5-4|16|NA
TGTGCCAGCAGGGGACCCGGGACAAATTCCACAGATACGCAGTATTTT
CASRGPGTNSTDTQYF
>TRBJ2-2|few|TRBV25-1|13|NA
TGTGCCAGCAGTGAATTTGGAGCTAGAGGGCTGTTTTTT
CASSEFGARGLFF
>TRBJ2-7|NA|TRBV19|15|TRBD2
TGTGCCAGTAGCACCCTAGCGGGAGGAGGAAACGAGCAGTACTTC
CASSTLAGGGNEQYF
>TRBJ1-6|NA|TRBV9|15|NA
TGTGCCAGCAGCGTAGAGTCCGAGCCGAATTCACCCCTCCACTTT
CASSVESEPNSPLHF
>TRBJ2-3|once|TRBV7-2|15|NA
TGTGCCAGCAGCTCCCAGATCCGGGTCACAGATACGCAGTATTTT
CASSSQIRVTDTQYF
>TRBJ2-7|NA|TRBV5-1|16|TRBD2
TGCGCCAGCAGCCCGTCTCTAGCGGGAGTAGCCTACGAGCAGTACTTC
CASSPSLAGVAYEQYF
>TRBJ2-2|NA|TRBV2|15|TRBD1
TGTGCCAGCAGTGACGTACAGGGGGTGATCGGGGAGCTGTTTTTT
CASSDVQGVIGELFF
>TRBJ2-7|many|TRBV25-1|13|TRBD1
TGTGCCAGCAGTGAGGACAGGGGTTACGAGCAGTACTTC
CASSEDRGYEQYF
>TRBJ2-3|NA|TRBV24-1|19|TRBD2
TGTGCCACCAGTGATTTTTCACTAGCGGGAGATCGACTCACAGATACGCAGTATTTT
CATSDFSLAGDRLTDTQYF
>TRBJ2-5|NA|TRBV7-9|13|NA
TGTGCCAGCAGCTCGCAGAGGCGAGAGACCCAGTACTTC
CASSSQRRETQYF
>TRBJ1-1|NA|TRBV11-2|15|TRBD1
TGTGCCAGCAGCTTAGGAGCAGGGGGATACTCTGAAGCTTTCTTT
CASSLGAGGYSEAFF
>TRBJ2-3|NA|TRBV6-5|14|NA
TGTGCCAGCAGTTACGGGGGGTTCTCAGATACGCAGTATTTT
CASSYGGFSDTQYF
>TRBJ2-3|NA|TRBV5-1|14|TRBD2
TGCGCCAGCAGCCTAGCGGAGAGCACAGATACGCAGTATTTT
CASSLAESTDTQYF
>TRBJ2-5|once|TRBV2|11|TRBD2
TGTGCCAGCCTGGGGGGGGAGACCCAGTACTTC
CASLGGETQYF
>TRBJ2-5|NA|TRBV7-9|13|TRBD2
TGTGCCAGCAGGAGCGGGGGGGGTTGGACCCAGTACTTC
CASRSGGGWTQYF
>TRBJ1-2|NA|TRBV20-1|14|TRBD1
TGCAGTGCTAGTTTGGACAGGGGTAACTATGGCTACACCTTC
CSASLDRGNYGYTF
>TRBJ2-1|NA|TRBV30|13|TRBD1
TGTGCCTGGGGACAGGGGGCTAGGAATGAGCAGTTCTTC
CAWGQGARNEQFF
>TRBJ2-7|NA|TRBV30|14|TRBD1
TGTGCCTGCCGTTCCGGGACAGGGGGCTACGAGCAGTACTTC
CACRSGTGGYEQYF
>TRBJ2-7|NA|TRBV11-3|15|TRBD2
TGTGCCAGCAGCTTCTACGGGGGGACCCTCTACGAGCAGTACTTC
CASSFYGGTLYEQYF
>TRBJ1-2|NA|TRBV28|13|NA
TGTGCCAGCACCCTGGGAGAGTACTATGGCTACACCTTC
CASTLGEYYGYTF
>TRBJ2-2|NA|TRBV19|13|NA
TGTGCCAGTAGGGGGACAAACACCGGGGAGCTGTTTTTT
CASRGTNTGELFF
>TRBJ2-1|NA|TRBV5-4|15|TRBD1
TGTGCCAGCAGCCCTTCGACAGGGAGCCACAATGAGCAGTTCTTC
CASSPSTGSHNEQFF
>TRBJ2-2|NA|TRBV4-1|14|NA
TGCGCCAGCAGCCAGGGCGGCGGGTCCGGGGAGCTGTTTTTT
CASSQGGGSGELFF
>TRBJ1-1|NA|TRBV6-2/TRBV6-3|15|NA
TGTGCCAGCAGTTTCAGGGGTCTCCTGAACACTGAAGCTTTCTTT
CASSFRGLLNTEAFF
>TRBJ2-1|few|TRBV7-2|16|NA
TGTGCCAGCAGCTTAGCGGGTAGCGGAAACCCGAATGAGCAGTTCTTC
CASSLAGSGNPNEQFF
>TRBJ2-5|NA|TRBV5-4|13|NA
TGTGCCAGCAGCGACTGGACACTAGAGACCCAGTACTTC
CASSDWTLETQYF
>TRBJ2-1|NA|TRBV9|15|NA
TGTGCCAGCAGCGTTTGGGACAACTCCTACAATGAGCAGTTCTTC
CASSVWDNSYNEQFF
>TRBJ2-2|once|TRBV30|14|TRBD1
TGTGCCTGGGCTAGGGGGCTGAACACCGGGGAGCTGTTTTTT
CAWARGLNTGELFF
>TRBJ2-7|NA|TRBV15|15|NA
TGTGCCACCAGCAGAGATAGGGACACCCTCTACGAGCAGTACTTC
CATSRDRDTLYEQYF
>TRBJ2-7|NA|TRBV14|14|NA
TGTGCCAGCAGCAAAGGGTACTTCTCCTACGAGCAGTACTTC
CASSKGYFSYEQYF
>TRBJ2-2|NA|TRBV6-1|16|TRBD1
TGTGCCAGCAGTGGGAACAGGGGAACGAACACCGGGGAGCTGTTTTTT
CASSGNRGTNTGELFF
>TRBJ2-1|NA|TRBV7-9|14|TRBD1
TGTGCCAGCAGCCCCTCTCCCAGGGGGAATGAGCAGTTCTTC
CASSPSPRGNEQFF
>TRBJ2-2|few|TRBV21-1|15|NA
TGTGCCAGCATTACGGACAGGGGGCAAGGCGGGGAGCTGTTTTTT
CASITDRGQGGELFF
>TRBJ2-1|NA|TRBV24-1|17|TRBD2
TGTGCCACCAGTGAATCACCGGGACTAGCGGGATCAAATGAGCAGTTCTTC
CATSESPGLAGSNEQFF
>TRBJ2-5|few|TRBV2|14|TRBD2
TGTGCCAGCCTAGCGGGAGGATTTGAAGAGACCCAGTACTTC
CASLAGGFEETQYF
>TRBJ1-2|few|TRBV9|15|TRBD1
TGTGCCAGCAGCGCGATACCGGGACAGGGCTATGGCTACACCTTC
CASSAIPGQGYGYTF
>TRBJ1-2|NA|TRBV14|15|TRBD1
TGTGCCAGCAGCCAGTATCAGGGGGCCGCGTATGGCTACACCTTC
CASSQYQGAAYGYTF
>TRBJ2-5|NA|TRBV11-3|15|TRBD1
TGTGCCAGCAGCTATGGACAGGGGGCTGGAGAGACCCAGTACTTC
CASSYGQGAGETQYF
>TRBJ2-2|NA|TRBV4-2|16|TRBD2
TGTGCCAGCAGCCAAGTCGGGACTAGCTACCCCGGGGAGCTGTTTTTT
CASSQVGTSYPGELFF